A selection of T cell receptor beta chains follows, all from one sample in a study of cytomegalovirus exposure and HLA in healthy donors. The table came from immunoSEQ multiplex PCR; TCRdb's copy has only in-frame clones and leaves some out. Here the sample spans 95,000 to 150,000 clones, 80% being singletons. Sequenced material: PBMCs. The receptors were gathered from a man aged 30 to 45 in good health and CMV-seronegative. Both conserved end residues are part of each CDR3. D genes are given only for firm matches. Where a row states a size, it is once, few, many or the class of an expanded clone; other rows omit it.

j_call v_call clone_size d_call cdr3_aa cdr3_nt
TRBJ1-1 TRBV18 . . CASSQSRTAMNTEAFF TGTGCCAGCTCACAATCGAGGACAGCGATGAACACTGAAGCTTTCTTT
TRBJ1-5 TRBV6-1 few . CASSSGSGGNQPQHF TGTGCCAGCAGTTCGGGCAGCGGTGGCAATCAGCCCCAGCATTTT
TRBJ2-3 TRBV28 few . CASSTPPRGAQSDTQYF TGTGCCAGCAGTACACCTCCCCGGGGGGCCCAATCAGATACGCAGTATTTT
TRBJ2-7 TRBV4-1 . . CASSLRDISSYEQYF TGCGCCAGCAGCCTCCGGGACATCTCCTCCTACGAGCAGTACTTC
TRBJ1-2 TRBV28 . . CASSPRGSFRGYTF TGTGCCAGCAGCCCCCGGGGGAGTTTTCGTGGCTACACCTTC
TRBJ2-2 TRBV6-5 few . CASRDGAGELFF TGTGCCAGCAGGGACGGGGCCGGGGAGCTGTTTTTT
TRBJ1-5 TRBV5-6 . . CASSKNRGQPQHF TGTGCCAGTTCCAAAAACCGGGGGCAGCCCCAGCATTTT
TRBJ2-7 TRBV6-4 . TRBD2 CASLPGTSGAHEQYF TGTGCCAGCTTACCAGGGACTAGCGGGGCCCACGAGCAGTACTTC
TRBJ2-3 TRBV19 . TRBD1 CASSPRDREADTQYF TGTGCCAGTAGTCCCCGGGACAGGGAGGCAGATACGCAGTATTTT
TRBJ1-5 TRBV7-2 . . CASSLLSAGARQPQHF TGTGCCAGCAGCTTACTGTCGGCAGGGGCTCGGCAGCCCCAGCATTTT
TRBJ2-7 TRBV2 . . CASSLREQYF TGTGCCAGCAGTCTGCGCGAGCAGTACTTC
TRBJ2-7 TRBV19 . TRBD1 CASSTGQGSSYEQYF TGTGCCAGTAGTACCGGACAGGGGAGCTCCTACGAGCAGTACTTC
TRBJ1-2 TRBV7-9 . . CASSLQGIDGYTF TGTGCCAGCAGCTTACAGGGGATTGATGGCTACACCTTC
TRBJ1-2 TRBV7-2 . TRBD1 CASIDRGLNYGYTF TGTGCCAGCATCGACAGGGGCCTTAACTATGGCTACACCTTC
TRBJ1-1 TRBV28 . . CASSLLSPMNTEAFF TGTGCCAGCAGTTTATTGAGCCCCATGAACACTGAAGCTTTCTTT
TRBJ1-5 TRBV5-1 once TRBD1 CASSLAGGTGNQPQHF TGCGCCAGCAGCTTGGCAGGGGGCACTGGCAATCAGCCCCAGCATTTT
TRBJ2-1 TRBV28 . TRBD1 CASSPTGLGVYNEQFF TGTGCCAGCAGTCCGACAGGGTTGGGGGTCTACAATGAGCAGTTCTTC
TRBJ2-3 TRBV2 . . CASSEAASGVTDTQYF TGTGCCAGCAGTGAAGCGGCGAGCGGCGTCACAGATACGCAGTATTTT
TRBJ2-7 TRBV6-5 few . CASSYLQGRSTYEQYF TGTGCCAGCAGTTACCTGCAAGGGAGGTCGACCTACGAGCAGTACTTC
TRBJ1-2 TRBV9 few TRBD1 CASSPGTVGGYTF TGTGCCAGCAGCCCGGGGACAGTTGGTGGCTACACCTTC
TRBJ1-3 TRBV7-2 once . CASSSPGPGNTIYF TGTGCCAGCAGCTCCCCAGGGCCTGGAAACACCATATATTTT
TRBJ1-3 TRBV28 . TRBD1 CASRTGGSGNTIYF TGTGCCAGCAGAACAGGGGGCTCTGGAAACACCATATATTTT
TRBJ1-6 TRBV5-1 . . CASSTGPWGGNSPLHF TGCGCCAGCAGCACCGGGCCCTGGGGGGGTAATTCACCCCTCCACTTT